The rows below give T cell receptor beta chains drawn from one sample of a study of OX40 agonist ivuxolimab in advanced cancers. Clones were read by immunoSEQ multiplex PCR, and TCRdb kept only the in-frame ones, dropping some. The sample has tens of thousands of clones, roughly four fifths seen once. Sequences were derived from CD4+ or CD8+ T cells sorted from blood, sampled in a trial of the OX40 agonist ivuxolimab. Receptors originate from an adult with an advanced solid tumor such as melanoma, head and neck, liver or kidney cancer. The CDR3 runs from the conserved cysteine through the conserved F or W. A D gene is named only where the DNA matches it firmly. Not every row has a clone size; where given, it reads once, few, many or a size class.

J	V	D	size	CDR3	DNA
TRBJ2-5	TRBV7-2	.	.	CASSFKGEDIETQYF	TGTGCCAGCAGCTTTAAAGGGGAAGATATTGAGACCCAGTACTTC
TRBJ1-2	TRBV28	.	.	CASSLWSQGGYTF	TGTGCCAGCAGTTTATGGTCCCAGGGAGGCTACACCTTC
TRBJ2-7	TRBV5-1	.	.	CASSPRRPEESSYEQYF	TGCGCCAGCAGCCCAAGAAGGCCAGAAGAAAGCTCCTACGAGCAGTACTTC
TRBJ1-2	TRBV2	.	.	CASTETLDSRLYYYGYTF	TGTGCCAGCACCGAAACCCTGGACAGCCGTCTTTATTACTATGGCTACACCTTC
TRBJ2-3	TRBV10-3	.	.	CAISESTGYYTDTQYF	TGTGCCATCAGTGAGTCAACAGGGTATTACACAGATACGCAGTATTTT
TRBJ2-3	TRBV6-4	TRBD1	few	CASSEETGGTDTQYF	TGTGCCAGCAGTGAAGAGACAGGGGGCACAGATACGCAGTATTTT
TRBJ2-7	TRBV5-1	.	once	CASSTGPSSNHEQYF	TGCGCCAGCAGCACCGGGCCTTCCTCCAACCACGAGCAGTACTTC
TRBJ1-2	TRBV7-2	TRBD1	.	CASSLNRGHGYTF	TGTGCCAGCAGCTTAAACAGGGGGCACGGCTACACCTTC
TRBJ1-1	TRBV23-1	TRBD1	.	CASSLPSTGRTEAFF	TGCGCCAGCAGTCTTCCCTCGACAGGGAGGACTGAAGCTTTCTTT
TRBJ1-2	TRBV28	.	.	CASSFRGRSYGYTF	TGTGCCAGCAGTTTCCGGGGGCGCAGCTATGGCTACACCTTC
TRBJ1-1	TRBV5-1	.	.	CATPGANTEAFF	TGCGCCACCCCAGGGGCGAACACTGAAGCTTTCTTT
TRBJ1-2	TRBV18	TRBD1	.	CASSPPIGGILGYTF	TGTGCCAGCTCACCACCTATAGGGGGCATATTAGGCTACACCTTC
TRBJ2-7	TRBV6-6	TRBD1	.	CASRGQGQISYEQYF	TGTGCCAGCAGGGGACAGGGACAAATTTCCTACGAGCAGTACTTC
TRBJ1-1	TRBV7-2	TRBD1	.	CASSLKWRGQSAFF	TGTGCCAGCAGCTTAAAATGGAGGGGGCAATCGGCTTTCTTT
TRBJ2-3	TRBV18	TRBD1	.	CASSQTGGASDTQYF	TGTGCCAGCTCACAGACAGGGGGCGCGTCGGATACGCAGTATTTT
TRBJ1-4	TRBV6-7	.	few	CASSASASLGAWGRTTNEKLFF	TGTGCCAGCAGCGCGTCAGCCTCTCTTGGGGCTTGGGGAAGGACAACTAATGAAAAACTGTTTTTT
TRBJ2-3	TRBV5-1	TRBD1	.	CASSADRGDTDTQYF	TGCGCCAGCAGCGCGGACAGGGGCGACACAGATACGCAGTATTTT
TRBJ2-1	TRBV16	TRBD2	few	CASSRDGGGGEQFF	TGTGCCAGCAGCCGAGACGGGGGGGGAGGTGAGCAGTTCTTC
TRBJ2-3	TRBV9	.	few	CASSVSGQSHTDTQYF	TGTGCCAGCAGCGTTAGCGGACAATCCCACACAGATACGCAGTATTTT
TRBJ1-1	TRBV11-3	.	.	CASSLPGNTEAFF	TGTGCCAGCAGCTTACCAGGGAACACTGAAGCTTTCTTT
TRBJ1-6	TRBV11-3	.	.	CASSGGRGSPLHF	TGTGCCAGCAGCGGAGGCAGAGGGTCACCCCTCCACTTT
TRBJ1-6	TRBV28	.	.	CASSLPQATYNSPLHF	TGTGCCAGCAGTTTACCCCAGGCTACCTATAATTCACCCCTCCACTTT
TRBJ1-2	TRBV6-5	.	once	CASSPAGGVYGYTF	TGTGCCAGCAGCCCGGCAGGAGGAGTCTATGGCTACACCTTC
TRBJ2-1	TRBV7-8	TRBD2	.	CASSFGRGGSRVEQFF	TGTGCCAGCAGCTTTGGGCGGGGGGGCTCCCGGGTTGAGCAGTTCTTC
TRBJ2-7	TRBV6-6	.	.	CASSQGGSSIYEQYF	TGTGCCAGCTCCCAGGGGGGGTCGTCCATCTACGAGCAGTACTTC
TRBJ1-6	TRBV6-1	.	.	CASSLKLTNSPLHF	TGTGCCAGCAGTCTCAAATTGACCAATTCACCCCTCCACTTT